A selection of T cell receptor beta chains follows, all from one sample in a study of blood T cell repertoires in COVID-19. TCRdb's copy holds only in-frame clones and misses some; the assay was immunoSEQ multiplex PCR. The sample carries about 52,000 clones, 65% to 85% recorded once. The sample taken for sequencing was peripheral blood. The receptor set was obtained from a woman of 80 years or more with COVID-19, enrolled during active disease. The CDR3 runs from the conserved cysteine through the conserved F or W. The D gene is left open where the match is weak. Part of the rows lack a size; the others show once, few, many or a class for expanded clones.

NA	TRBV23-1	NA	TRBJ2-4	CASSPGIHF	TGCGCCAGCAGTCCCGGGATACATTTC
many	TRBV10-3	NA	TRBJ2-2	CAISRTDIAGELFF	TGTGCCATCAGTCGCACAGATATCGCCGGGGAGCTGTTTTTT
NA	TRBV3-1/TRBV3-2	NA	TRBJ2-2	CASSLGTQTHRELFF	TGTGCCAGCAGCCTTGGGACTCAAACCCACCGGGAGCTGTTTTTT
NA	TRBV7-2	TRBD2	TRBJ2-4	CASSLMGAGAAKNIQYF	TGTGCCAGCAGCTTAATGGGTGCGGGAGCGGCCAAAAACATTCAGTACTTC
NA	TRBV5-1	TRBD2	TRBJ2-1	CASSLLTSGNHEQFF	TGCGCCAGCAGCTTGCTGACTAGCGGGAACCATGAGCAGTTCTTC
NA	TRBV5-1	TRBD2	TRBJ2-3	CASSSGRGTDTQYF	TGCGCCAGCAGCTCGGGGAGGGGAACAGATACGCAGTATTTT
NA	TRBV5-6	TRBD2	TRBJ2-3	CASSTQREFLASTDTQYF	TGTGCCAGCAGCACCCAGCGGGAGTTCCTCGCTAGCACAGATACGCAGTATTTT
NA	TRBV6-4	NA	TRBJ1-2	CASSAEGGLSYGYTF	TGTGCCAGCAGTGCCGAGGGGGGGCTGAGCTATGGCTACACCTTC
NA	TRBV29-1	NA	TRBJ2-2	CSVGSGTGELFF	TGCAGCGTTGGCAGCGGCACCGGGGAGCTGTTTTTT
NA	TRBV19	TRBD2	TRBJ2-2	CASSREGTNTGELFF	TGTGCCAGTAGTAGGGAGGGAACGAACACCGGGGAGCTGTTTTTT
NA	TRBV9	NA	TRBJ1-2	CASSLSRGGVTF	TGTGCCAGCAGCCTCAGTAGAGGGGGTGTAACCTTC
NA	TRBV6-6	TRBD1	TRBJ2-5	CASSYHTGGETQYF	TGTGCCAGCAGTTACCATACAGGGGGGGAGACCCAGTACTTC
few	TRBV14	TRBD2	TRBJ2-1	CASSHMNGRAAFF	TGTGCCAGCAGCCACATGAACGGGAGGGCGGCGTTCTTC